The 21 T cell receptor beta chains below all came from one sample that was sequenced in a study of blood T cell repertoires in COVID-19. TCRdb's table, derived via immunoSEQ multiplex PCR, lists solely in-frame clones and lacks some. The data contain around 46,000 clones, 80% to 90% of them seen just once; the ten biggest clones take up roughly 7.4%. The material sequenced was peripheral blood. These receptors were collected from a man in his fifties with acute or convalescent COVID-19.

This clone has only one observation. The genes are TRBV7-2 and TRBJ2-3; a weak D match, TRBD2 (6 bases). The germline CDR1 and CDR2 sequences are SGHTA and FQGNSA. V was shortened by 8 bases and J by 4 bases, with 16 bases between the two germline ends. This CDR3 has 14 amino acids. Here the CDR3 DNA reads TGTGCCAGCGTGACTAGTTTTGAAGCAGATACGCAGTATTTT. Translation: CASVTSFEADTQYF.

This clone turned up a few times. This chain links TRBV11-3 with TRBJ1-1, with D hard to call. V lost 1 base and J 1 base, leaving 13 bases between the germline ends. The CDR3 totals 16 residues. CDR1 SGHNT and CDR2 YENEEA come from the germline V gene. CDR3 amino acids: CASSLGIGRGNTEAFF. The CDR3 DNA reads as TGTGCCAGCAGCTTAGGGATCGGGAGAGGGAACACTGAAGCTTTCTTT.

The chain has TRBV6-6 and TRBJ1-1, with a tentative D call TRBD1 (5 bases). Germline CDR1 MNHNY, CDR2 SVGAGI (reference sequence). The germline V and J ends were trimmed by 6 bases and 0 bases, with 14 bases remaining between them. The CDR3 length is 15 residues. The CDR3 here is CASSLTDSLNTEAFF. In DNA, the CDR3 is TGTGCCAGCAGCCTAACCGACAGTTTGAACACTGAAGCTTTCTTT.

The V call is TRBV6-1, the J call TRBJ2-5, with D perhaps TRBD2 (6 bases). The CDR3 runs 15 residues. V was shortened by 3 bases and J by 1 base, with 12 bases between the two germline ends. Germline lookup yields CDR1 MNHNS and CDR2 SASEGT. DNA for the CDR3: TGTGCCAGCAGTGACGCGGGACGGCCCCAAGAGACCCAGTACTTC. This gives the protein CASSDAGRPQETQYF.

The chain is built from TRBV6-1 and TRBJ1-5; no reliable D call. The CDR3 is 16 residues long. Trimming removed 1 base at V and 6 bases at J, with 16 bases between. CDR1 is MNHNS, CDR2 SASEGT, per germline. CDR3 sequence reads: CASSEESRGNGQPQHF. In DNA, the CDR3 is TGTGCCAGCAGTGAAGAATCACGGGGAAACGGTCAGCCCCAGCATTTT.

This clone was counted a few times. Other nucleotide sequences in the sample specify the same CDR3. The rearrangement joins TRBV29-1 to TRBJ2-3; 7 nucleotides line up with TRBD1. This CDR3 spans 14 amino acids. Trimming took 1 base from V and 2 from J; bases not matched to a gene: 3. The germline gives CDR1 SQVTM, CDR2 ANQGSEA. The CDR3 loop is CSVEGQGYTDTQYF. The CDR3 DNA follows: TGCAGCGTTGAAGGACAGGGCTACACAGATACGCAGTATTTT.

The chain carries TRBV6-6 and TRBJ1-3; D is unclear. Trimming took off 0 bases at V and 0 bases at J, with 9 bases between the two ends. The germline gives CDR1 MNHNY, CDR2 SVGAGI (reference sequence). This CDR3 is built from 16 residues. The CDR3 DNA follows: TGTGCCAGCAGTTACTCGAACAGATTCTCTGGAAACACCATATATTTT. Its translation is CASSYSNRFSGNTIYF.

This chain uses TRBV2 with TRBJ1-1, with D hard to call. V was pared by 4 bases and J by 3 bases, with 9 bases between. Germline assignment: CDR1 SNHLY and CDR2 FYNNEI. The CDR3 totals 13 residues. The CDR3 region has the DNA TGTGCCAGCAGTGGGGAGGGAGACACTGAAGCTTTCTTT. Its protein product is CASSGEGDTEAFF.

The chain recombines TRBV7-2 with TRBJ1-2; the D gene is possibly TRBD1 (5 bases). The germline V gene has CDR1 SGHTA and CDR2 FQGNSA. V lost 2 bases and J 8 bases, leaving 18 bases between the germline ends. The CDR3 runs to 15 residues. CDR3 coding DNA: TGTGCCAGCAGCTTATCCTTGACAGCCTATACCGGCTACACCTTC. Translated: CASSLSLTAYTGYTF.

This chain connects TRBV19 to TRBJ2-2, with 7 bases identical to TRBD2. J was trimmed by 8 bases and V by 3 bases; bases with no gene match: 9. CDR1 is LNHDA, CDR2 SQIVND, per germline (reference sequence). CDR3 size: 15 residues. CDR3 amino acids: CASSISAGVRGELFF. CDR3 in DNA: TGTGCCAGTAGTATTTCTGCGGGAGTCAGGGGGGAGCTGTTTTTT.

The rearrangement links TRBV5-1 to TRBJ2-1; D call uncertain. Trimming cost V 1 base and J 9 bases, with 5 bases left between them. The CDR3 extends over 11 amino acids. CDR1 and CDR2 from the germline V gene are SGHRS and YFSETQ. The CDR3 region has the DNA TGCGCCAGCAGCTTGTCCGGTGAGCAGTTCTTC. This codes for CASSLSGEQFF. Full variable domain (rest looked up from reference TRBV5-1 and TRBJ2-1): KAGVTQTPRYLIKTRGQQVTLSCSPISGHRSVSWYQQTPGQGLQFLFEYFSETQRNKGNFPGRFSGRQFSNSRSEMNVSTLELGDSALYLCASSLSGEQFFGPGTRLTVL.

In its sample, this clone was seen once. The chain links TRBV7-2 to TRBJ1-1; 10 nucleotides match TRBD1. The germline V gene has CDR1 SGHTA and CDR2 FQGNSA. The CDR3 covers 18 residues. J gave up 7 bases and V 2 bases, and 16 bases lay outside the gene matches. This chain's CDR3 is CASSLRLTVPGQGIEAFF. CDR3 nucleotides: TGTGCCAGCAGCTTAAGGTTGACTGTACCGGGACAGGGGATTGAAGCTTTCTTT.

The chain links TRBV6-1 to TRBJ2-1; possible D gene TRBD1, 6 bases. The CDR3 is 15 residues long. Per germline, CDR1 MNHNS and CDR2 SASEGT. V lost 3 bases to trimming and J lost 2 bases, with 11 bases between them. The CDR3, as DNA: TGTGCCAGCAGTGACCCTTCAGGGGCCTACAATGAGCAGTTCTTC. It yields the protein CASSDPSGAYNEQFF.

This chain links TRBV10-3 with TRBJ2-1, with TRBD2 matching over 8 bases. CDR1 is ENHRY and CDR2 is SYGVKD in the germline V gene. The CDR3 is made up of 12 amino acids. V was pared by 3 bases and J by 14 bases, with 6 bases of the junction left unmatched. CDR3 sequence: CAISDPGLVKFF. CDR3 coding DNA: TGTGCCATCAGTGATCCGGGACTAGTGAAGTTCTTC.

The V and J genes are TRBV5-4 and TRBJ2-1, with TRBD2 identical over 10 bases. The CDR3 runs 13 residues. Trimming cost V 1 base and J 8 bases; bases outside gene matches: 0. Germline V gives CDR1 SGHNT, CDR2 YYREEE (reference sequence). CDR3 sequence reads: CASSLTSGDEQFF. The CDR3 nucleotides read TGTGCCAGCAGCTTGACTAGCGGGGATGAGCAGTTCTTC.

The chain links TRBV7-9 to TRBJ2-3; the D gene is possibly TRBD1 (5 bases). Trimming shortened V by 1 base and J by 2 bases, and 10 bases separated the two germline ends. The CDR3 covers 15 residues. Germline CDR1 reads SEHNR; CDR2 reads FQNEAQ (reference sequence). The CDR3 loop is CASSLDGRATDTQYF. The CDR3 DNA is TGTGCCAGCAGCTTAGATGGCAGGGCCACAGATACGCAGTATTTT.

This sequence joins TRBV15 and TRBJ2-5; TRBD2 matches at 10 bases. CDR1 and CDR2 from the germline V gene are LNHNV and YYDKDF (reference sequence). The CDR3 is made up of 14 amino acids. Losses at the gene ends were 8 bases for V and 4 bases for J; bases not matched to a gene: 7. CDR3 sequence (DNA): TGTGCCACCCGGACTAGCGGAGGGGGAGAGACCCAGTACTTC. Its protein is CATRTSGGGETQYF.

The rearrangement joins TRBV7-2 to TRBJ2-7; 7 nucleotides line up with TRBD1. V lost 3 bases and J lost 2; bases outside the gene matches: 4. The CDR3 is 14 residues long. Germline V gives CDR1 SGHTA, CDR2 FQGNSA. The CDR3 region is CASSLMGQPYEQYF. CDR3 in DNA: TGTGCCAGCAGCTTGATGGGACAGCCCTACGAGCAGTACTTC. Variable domain in full (rest from reference TRBV7-2 and TRBJ2-7): GAGVSQSPSNKVTEKGKDVELRCDPISGHTALYWYRQSLGQGLEFLIYFQGNSAPDKSGLPSDRFSAERTGGSVSTLTIQRTQQEDSAVYLCASSLMGQPYEQYFGPGTRLTVT.

This clone was counted once. This sequence joins TRBV18 and TRBJ1-2; D gene ambiguous. The germline CDR1 and CDR2 sequences are KGHSH and LQKENI. This CDR3 has 14 residues. Trimming pared 0 bases from V and 10 bases from J, leaving 15 bases between. In nucleotides, the CDR3 is TGTGCCAGCTCACCACCCACCTCCGCTATGATCTACACCTTC. Its translation: CASSPPTSAMIYTF.

This rearrangement joins TRBV2 to TRBJ2-6; D gene ambiguous. The V gene's germline CDR1 is SNHLY and CDR2 FYNNEI. V was clipped by 3 bases and J by 0 bases, with 3 bases between them. The length of the CDR3 is 14 residues. CDR3 loop: CASSDRSGANVLTF. The CDR3 DNA reads as TGTGCCAGCAGTGACCGCTCTGGGGCCAACGTCCTGACTTTC.

The chain recombines TRBV28 with TRBJ2-7, with 8 bases that match TRBD1. The CDR3 extends over 14 amino acids. J gave up 7 bases and V 6 bases, and 11 bases lay outside the gene matches. CDR1 and CDR2 (germline): MDHEN, SYDVKM. CDR3 in amino acids: CASRRGQAPGEQYF. CDR3 nucleotide sequence: TGTGCCAGCAGGAGGGGACAGGCCCCGGGAGAGCAGTACTTC.